This TCR beta chain originates from a study of regulatory T cells in long-lasting Graves disease. Researchers made TCR beta libraries by using iRepertoire HTBI primers and running Arm-PCR on CDR3 regions. TCRdb processed the multiplex PCR reads anew with MiXCR; each CDR3 protein has one entry. Among about 560,000 distinct CDR3 sequences listed, roughly a sixth were seen once. Time point here: newly diagnosed GD, antithyroid drugs for less than 3 months. The TCR library used RNA extracted from PBMCs. The CDR3 totals 14 residues. Germline V gene data show CDR1 as DFQATT and CDR2 as SNEGSKA (reference sequence). V dropped 6 bases and J dropped 6; count of bases not matched to a gene: 7. Study-level findings and limits: Under persistent disease, TRBV28, TRBJ1-2 and TRBJ2-5 were used preferentially.

This clonotype was detected many times. Its antigen is undetermined. These sequences were also reported in another study, on T cells in Graves' hyperthyroidism and ophthalmopathy.

The sequence was collected from a man aged 18 to 35 with Graves disease. The sequences come from peripheral blood mononuclear cells (PBMCs), collected at new diagnosis, from a patient treated with antithyroid drugs. This chain links TRBV20-1 with TRBJ2-2, with 10 bases that match TRBD1. The CDR3 loop reads CSAPGQGNSGELFF. DNA for the CDR3: TGCAGTGCACCGGGACAGGGGAATTCCGGGGAGCTGTTTTTT.